This is a list of T cell receptor beta chains from one sample in a study of T-cell reconstitution after alpha-beta-depleted transplantation in children. TCRdb redid the calling of the PCR reads with MiXCR, one entry per CDR3 protein. The repertoire holds under 850,000 distinct CDR3 sequences, with about an eighth as singletons. The sequenced sample was PBMCs, obtained before TCRalphabeta/CD19-depleted stem cell transplant. The receptors were gathered from a girl aged 2-10 years with congenital amegakaryocytic thrombocytopenia, due to receive a stem cell transplant. CDR3s include the opening cysteine and the closing phenylalanine or tryptophan. Fields, in order: clone size, V gene, J gene, D gene, CDR3 DNA, CDR3 protein. The D gene is left open where the match is weak. Part of the rows lack a size; the others show once, few, many or a class for expanded clones.

clone_size: many; v_call: TRBV25-1; j_call: TRBJ2-1; d_call: TRBD2; cdr3_nt: TGTGCCAGCAGTGTCCGAGGGACTACTAACAATGAGCAGTTCTTC; cdr3_aa: CASSVRGTTNNEQFF
clone_size: once; v_call: TRBV9; j_call: TRBJ1-2; d_call: TRBD1; cdr3_nt: TGTACCAGCAGCGCTCGGAACCGGGACAGGCCCTTGGACTACACCTTC; cdr3_aa: CTSSARNRDRPLDYTF
clone_size: many; v_call: TRBV20-1; j_call: TRBJ2-3; d_call: TRBD1; cdr3_nt: TGCAGTGCTAGCGCAGGGGGCTGGGCAGATACGCAGTATTTT; cdr3_aa: CSASAGGWADTQYF
clone_size: -; v_call: TRBV3-1; j_call: TRBJ2-7; d_call: -; cdr3_nt: TGTGCCAGCAGCCAGGCCCTGGGGCCTCCTACCTACGAGCAGTACTTC; cdr3_aa: CASSQALGPPTYEQYF
clone_size: few; v_call: TRBV3-1; j_call: TRBJ2-7; d_call: -; cdr3_nt: TGTGCCAGCAGCAGGGAAGCGGTTACCTACGAGCAGTACTTC; cdr3_aa: CASSREAVTYEQYF
clone_size: few; v_call: TRBV7-9; j_call: TRBJ2-7; d_call: TRBD2; cdr3_nt: TGTGCCAGCAGCGTGTCAGCGGGAAGCTCCTACGAGCAGTACTTC; cdr3_aa: CASSVSAGSSYEQYF
clone_size: -; v_call: TRBV7-9; j_call: TRBJ2-3; d_call: -; cdr3_nt: TGTGCCAGCAGCTTAGTAGGGGGGCCACAGTATTTT; cdr3_aa: CASSLVGGPQYF
clone_size: few; v_call: TRBV29-1; j_call: TRBJ2-1; d_call: -; cdr3_nt: TGCAGCGTTGACCCTAGCTCAAAGAACAATGAGCAGTTCTTC; cdr3_aa: CSVDPSSKNNEQFF
clone_size: many; v_call: TRBV20-1; j_call: TRBJ1-2; d_call: TRBD1; cdr3_nt: TGCAGTGCTAGATTACAGGGGTCCGGTGGCTACACCTTC; cdr3_aa: CSARLQGSGGYTF
clone_size: -; v_call: TRBV20-1; j_call: TRBJ2-3; d_call: -; cdr3_nt: TGCAGTGCTCCTTATATCAAGAGTCCAACTCCCGTACCCGATACGCAGTATTTT; cdr3_aa: CSAPYIKSPTPVPDTQYF
clone_size: few; v_call: TRBV20-1; j_call: TRBJ2-2; d_call: TRBD2; cdr3_nt: TGCAGTGCCAGCCCCAGCGGGGGAACCGGGGAGCTGTTTTTT; cdr3_aa: CSASPSGGTGELFF
clone_size: -; v_call: TRBV6-1; j_call: TRBJ2-1; d_call: -; cdr3_nt: TGTGCCAGCACGAGTAGCGGAACCTACAATGAGCAGTTCTTC; cdr3_aa: CASTSSGTYNEQFF
clone_size: -; v_call: TRBV4-1; j_call: TRBJ2-3; d_call: TRBD2; cdr3_nt: TGCGCCAGCAGCCAAGGAGCGGGGAACACAGATACGCAGTATTTT; cdr3_aa: CASSQGAGNTDTQYF
clone_size: many; v_call: TRBV20-1; j_call: TRBJ2-7; d_call: -; cdr3_nt: TGCAGTGCTAGGGCGTTAAACGAGCAGTACTTC; cdr3_aa: CSARALNEQYF
clone_size: few; v_call: TRBV4-2; j_call: TRBJ2-7; d_call: TRBD1; cdr3_nt: TGTGCCAGCAGCCAAGGCAAAGGACAGGGGATAGAGGACGAGCAGTACTTC; cdr3_aa: CASSQGKGQGIEDEQYF
clone_size: many; v_call: TRBV29-1; j_call: TRBJ2-2; d_call: TRBD2; cdr3_nt: TGCAGCGTCGGACTAGCGGGAGGGACCGGGGAGCTGTTTTTT; cdr3_aa: CSVGLAGGTGELFF
clone_size: few; v_call: TRBV9; j_call: TRBJ2-3; d_call: TRBD2; cdr3_nt: TGTGCCAGCAGCCGGGACCCCGGGGGGACAGATACGCAGTATTTT; cdr3_aa: CASSRDPGGTDTQYF
clone_size: many; v_call: TRBV7-9; j_call: TRBJ1-1; d_call: -; cdr3_nt: TGTGCCAGCAGCTTACCGGTAGGATCGGGTTCGGACACTGAAGCTTTCTTT; cdr3_aa: CASSLPVGSGSDTEAFF
clone_size: few; v_call: TRBV7-8; j_call: TRBJ2-7; d_call: -; cdr3_nt: TGTGCCAGCAGCTTTATTTCCGGGAGCTCCTACGAGCAGTACTTC; cdr3_aa: CASSFISGSSYEQYF
clone_size: -; v_call: TRBV15; j_call: TRBJ1-5; d_call: -; cdr3_nt: TGTGCCACCAGCAGAGAGACGGGACCGGGTCAGCCCCAGCATTTT; cdr3_aa: CATSRETGPGQPQHF
clone_size: many; v_call: TRBV24-1; j_call: TRBJ2-3; d_call: -; cdr3_nt: TGTGCCACCAGTGATGATTTTGGCGATACGCAGTATTTT; cdr3_aa: CATSDDFGDTQYF
clone_size: few; v_call: TRBV27; j_call: TRBJ2-5; d_call: -; cdr3_nt: TGTGCCAGCAGTTACAGGGTAATCGGAGAAGAGACCCAGTACTTC; cdr3_aa: CASSYRVIGEETQYF
clone_size: few; v_call: TRBV5-1; j_call: TRBJ1-2; d_call: -; cdr3_nt: TGCGCCAGCAGCTTGGCGGGGGGGAATGGCTACACCTTC; cdr3_aa: CASSLAGGNGYTF
clone_size: -; v_call: TRBV20-1; j_call: TRBJ2-5; d_call: -; cdr3_nt: TGCAGTGCTGAACTTCAGGATAGCCGAAGCTTCGGGGAGACCCAGTACTTC; cdr3_aa: CSAELQDSRSFGETQYF
clone_size: many; v_call: TRBV18; j_call: TRBJ1-1; d_call: TRBD1; cdr3_nt: TGTGCCAGCTCACCGACAGGGAGTAGTGAAGCTTTCTTT; cdr3_aa: CASSPTGSSEAFF
clone_size: many; v_call: TRBV6-6; j_call: TRBJ1-1; d_call: -; cdr3_nt: TGTGCCAGCCGACTAGGGATGAACACTGAAGCTTTCTTT; cdr3_aa: CASRLGMNTEAFF
clone_size: many; v_call: TRBV19; j_call: TRBJ2-1; d_call: -; cdr3_nt: TGTGCCAGTAGTCGACCTTACAATGAGCAGTTCTTC; cdr3_aa: CASSRPYNEQFF
clone_size: -; v_call: TRBV20-1; j_call: TRBJ2-1; d_call: -; cdr3_nt: TGCAGTGCTAGAGATTTTAATCGGGCGAGAGTCTCCTACGGCTACAATGAGCAGTTCTTC; cdr3_aa: CSARDFNRARVSYGYNEQFF
clone_size: few; v_call: TRBV29-1; j_call: TRBJ2-2; d_call: -; cdr3_nt: TGCAGCGTTGAGACTCTGAACACCGGGGAGCTGTTTTTT; cdr3_aa: CSVETLNTGELFF
clone_size: many; v_call: TRBV10-3; j_call: TRBJ2-1; d_call: -; cdr3_nt: TGTGCCATCAGTCAGGACTTGGGGCAGTTCTTC; cdr3_aa: CAISQDLGQFF
clone_size: many; v_call: TRBV7-9; j_call: TRBJ2-3; d_call: -; cdr3_nt: TGTGCCAGCAGCTTATTGCGGGACACAGATACGCAGTATTTT; cdr3_aa: CASSLLRDTDTQYF
clone_size: many; v_call: TRBV27; j_call: TRBJ2-1; d_call: TRBD2; cdr3_nt: TGTGCCACGCAGACTAGCGGGAGTCCATCCTACAATGAGCAGTTCTTC; cdr3_aa: CATQTSGSPSYNEQFF
clone_size: -; v_call: TRBV11-2; j_call: TRBJ2-2; d_call: -; cdr3_nt: TGTGCCAGCAGCATCCAAAGGGCCGGGGAGCTGTTTTTT; cdr3_aa: CASSIQRAGELFF
clone_size: -; v_call: TRBV5-1; j_call: TRBJ1-3; d_call: -; cdr3_nt: TGCGCCAGCAGCTTGGGGGGGGCCCCCCAAAACACCATATATTTT; cdr3_aa: CASSLGGAPQNTIYF
clone_size: few; v_call: TRBV15; j_call: TRBJ2-2; d_call: TRBD2; cdr3_nt: TGTGCCACCAGCAGGGTTGGGAGTTGGAGACTAGCGGGAGAAACCGGGGAGCTGTTTTTT; cdr3_aa: CATSRVGSWRLAGETGELFF
clone_size: few; v_call: TRBV7-9; j_call: TRBJ1-2; d_call: -; cdr3_nt: TGTGCCAGCAGCTTGACCGGGACAAACGAAAATGGCTACACCTTC; cdr3_aa: CASSLTGTNENGYTF
clone_size: many; v_call: TRBV7-9; j_call: TRBJ2-1; d_call: TRBD2; cdr3_nt: TGTGCCAGCAGCTCCCCGCACGGACTAGCTGGCGCCAATGAGCAGTTCTTC; cdr3_aa: CASSSPHGLAGANEQFF
clone_size: many; v_call: TRBV7-6; j_call: TRBJ2-1; d_call: TRBD1; cdr3_nt: TGTGCCAGCAGCTTTGACAGGGCCGACAATGAGCAGTTCTTC; cdr3_aa: CASSFDRADNEQFF
clone_size: -; v_call: TRBV6-5; j_call: TRBJ2-3; d_call: -; cdr3_nt: TGTGCCAGCAGTTACGGGAAGAACAGGTGGACAGATACGCAGTATTTT; cdr3_aa: CASSYGKNRWTDTQYF
clone_size: many; v_call: TRBV6-5; j_call: TRBJ1-2; d_call: -; cdr3_nt: TGTGCCAGCAGTTACGTTGGATCAGCAGGTGTCTATGGCTACACCTTC; cdr3_aa: CASSYVGSAGVYGYTF
clone_size: few; v_call: TRBV5-1; j_call: TRBJ2-1; d_call: -; cdr3_nt: TGCGCCAGCAGGGACAGCCTCTCCTACAATGAGCAGTTCTTC; cdr3_aa: CASRDSLSYNEQFF
clone_size: many; v_call: TRBV4-1; j_call: TRBJ1-1; d_call: -; cdr3_nt: TGCGCCAGCAGCCAAGATCAGAATGTCCGGGCACCGGGAGCTTTCTTT; cdr3_aa: CASSQDQNVRAPGAFF
clone_size: many; v_call: TRBV20-1; j_call: TRBJ2-3; d_call: TRBD2; cdr3_nt: TGCAGTGCTTCGACTAGCGGGAGAACAGATACGCAGTATTTT; cdr3_aa: CSASTSGRTDTQYF
clone_size: many; v_call: TRBV20-1; j_call: TRBJ2-1; d_call: -; cdr3_nt: TGCAGTGCTGGACATAGCTCCTACAATGAGCAGTTCTTC; cdr3_aa: CSAGHSSYNEQFF
clone_size: -; v_call: TRBV5-4; j_call: TRBJ1-5; d_call: -; cdr3_nt: TGTGCCAGCAGCTCGGCGCTCAATCAGCCCCAGCATTTT; cdr3_aa: CASSSALNQPQHF
clone_size: -; v_call: TRBV9; j_call: TRBJ2-7; d_call: -; cdr3_nt: TGTGCCAGCAGCTCCTCTGTGGGGGATTGGTACCAGTACTTC; cdr3_aa: CASSSSVGDWYQYF
clone_size: few; v_call: TRBV3-1; j_call: TRBJ1-4; d_call: TRBD1; cdr3_nt: TGTGCCAGCAGCCCCATGTTGGGACAGTCACCAACTAATGAAAAACTGTTTTTT; cdr3_aa: CASSPMLGQSPTNEKLFF
clone_size: -; v_call: TRBV4-1; j_call: TRBJ2-7; d_call: TRBD2; cdr3_nt: TGCGCCAGCAGCCAAGCCGGACTAGCGCCGTTCCCCTACGAGCAGTACTTC; cdr3_aa: CASSQAGLAPFPYEQYF
clone_size: -; v_call: TRBV9; j_call: TRBJ2-4; d_call: -; cdr3_nt: TGTGCCAGCAGCGCCGAAGACAGTCCGGGAAACATTCAGTACTTC; cdr3_aa: CASSAEDSPGNIQYF
clone_size: many; v_call: TRBV20-1; j_call: TRBJ2-3; d_call: TRBD1; cdr3_nt: TGCAGTGCTAGTGGGAACCGGGACAGGAAGTCTGATACGCAGTATTTT; cdr3_aa: CSASGNRDRKSDTQYF
clone_size: many; v_call: TRBV20-1; j_call: TRBJ2-1; d_call: TRBD1; cdr3_nt: TGCAGTGCACTGACAGGGTCCACCTACAATGAGCAGTTCTTC; cdr3_aa: CSALTGSTYNEQFF
clone_size: few; v_call: TRBV9; j_call: TRBJ2-7; d_call: -; cdr3_nt: TGTGCCAGCAGCGTATTGGACGGGAGCTCCTACGAGCAGTACTTC; cdr3_aa: CASSVLDGSSYEQYF